This TCR beta chain was found in a study of vaccination and CD4 T cells after COVID-19 (dated by TCRdb to about 2022). Context from the whole study: Convalescent patients had a positive SARS-CoV-2 result on nasal swab PCR, and of these patients, under ten had mild disease and one had severe disease. The convalescent cohort comprised six males and four females, including two Hispanic individuals, seven Caucasians, two Asians and one multiracial person. Participants got two doses of the Pfizer-BioNTech BNT162b2 vaccine (n=8) or two doses of the Moderna mRNA-1273 vaccine (n=2). Post-COVID blood samples were collected from convalescent patients a median of roughly 100 days after diagnosis, with a range of roughly 35 to 170 days. Post-vaccine blood samples were collected a median of about 72 days after the second vaccine dose, ranging from about 12 to 250 days. For three convalescent patients, samples were collected at an early post-vaccination timepoint (day 14) as well as at a late post-vaccination timepoint (days 161 to 241). For stimulating the cultures, overlapping spike peptide pools were used, derived from SARS-CoV-2 as well as from the common cold coronaviruses HCoV-NL63, HCoV-OC43 and HCoV-229E. In control cultures, a CEFX viral epitope pool was used as positive control, an HIV-1 Nef peptide pool was used as negative control, or no peptide was added. In roughly nine COVID-19 convalescent patients and several infection-naive healthy vaccine recipients, the spike-specific CD4+ TCR repertoire before mRNA vaccination was compared with the repertoire after mRNA vaccination.

Library construction relied on PCR. DNA from cultured CD4+ T cells was subjected to TCR sequencing with the Oncomine TCR Beta short-read assay at the Johns Hopkins FTIC core. The QIAamp micro DNA kit was used to extract genomic DNA from the cultured CD4+ T cells. The Oncomine TCR Beta libraries from cultured CD4+ T cells were pooled using unique dual indexes and then sequenced on an Illumina iSeq 100. In the authors' own workflow: Non-productive sequences were removed, and CDR3s not starting with C, not ending with F or W, or shorter than 7 amino acids were discarded. The MANAFEST web application was used to identify antigen-specific clonotypes by comparing peptide-stimulated wells against reference wells and other culture wells. For a clone to be called positive, the clone needed an FDR below 0.05, an odds ratio above 5, and a productive frequency above 0.1% in at least two of three replicate wells. A clonotype counted as cross-reactive if it showed significant expansion both in the SARS-CoV-2 spike wells and in at least one common cold coronavirus spike condition. CDR3 homology was assessed with Levenshtein distances (stringdist) and unrooted phylogenetic trees (ape) in R version 3.6.1. The raw public reads went through TCRdb reprocessing: fastp at Q25, MiXCR clone calling, in-frame beta chains kept. One record per CDR3 amino acid sequence lists the most common genes and DNA. These V and J calls are TCRdb output, not the study's own analysis. This sample comprises more than 15,000 distinct CDR3 sequences, over 45% of them detected only once. The ten largest clones capture 20% to 25% of the sample.

From its cysteine to its phenylalanine, the CDR3 spans 21 amino acids. The CDR3 DNA has 63 bases and is translated from base 1. Beyond this particular receptor, the publication reports: In convalescent patients, a median roughly 88% of post-vaccine SARS-CoV-2-reactive clones were detected only after vaccination, suggesting vaccine-specific priming. Of the vaccine-specific clones found in convalescent patients, nearly all (304 of 307) were mono-reactive for SARS-CoV-2 spike instead of being cross-reactive with common cold coronaviruses. Relatively few convalescent patients were included in the study, and early timepoints after natural infection were not analyzed. The median count of SARS-CoV-2-reactive clonotypes went up from 20 to 25 after infection to about 41 after vaccination, although the change was not significant.

In the paper's terms, the time point label means: late sampling 161 to 241 days after vaccination in a few convalescent patients. The treatment or condition label, read with the paper, signifies: approximately nine-day PBMC culture with coronavirus spike peptide pools or control peptides (ViraFEST assay). The ViraFEST assay was used in the study, in which antigen-specific T cells were expanded with peptide pools and expanded clonotypes were subsequently identified by TCR sequencing. Positive SARS-CoV-2 PCR tests in the convalescent patients dated from March to December 2020, before Alpha, Beta and Delta variants emerged in the United States. Each well held 2 million or so PBMCs cultured in IMDM containing roughly 5.4% human AB serum and roughly 9.7 IU/ml IL-2, with 10 ug/ml peptide pools added. On days 3 and 7, half of the culture medium was replaced with fresh IL-2-containing medium. After 10 days of culture, CD4+ T cells were isolated by negative selection with the EasySep CD4+ T cell isolation kit. Ficoll-Paque Plus gradient centrifugation was used to isolate PBMCs from whole blood, and the isolated PBMCs were then either used fresh or cryopreserved at -140C. Culture conditions were generally each tested in triplicate wells.

Concerning this clonotype: The specificity of this receptor is unknown. Base qualities are not provided; no much larger clone lies one nucleotide away.

The sequence was collected from a human donor who had recovered from COVID-19. The chain couples TRBV21-1 to TRBJ1-2; TRBD1 was called by the table and not checked on the DNA. TRBV21-1 is deemed a pseudogene. The sample was CD4+ T cells from blood, cultured in vitro, taken about 7 months after SARS-CoV-2 vaccination. The DNA sequence follows: TGTGCCAGCACCCCCCCGGGCCCACAGCCGTATGAGACCGATGCTAACTATGGCTACACCTTC. This encodes CASTPPGPQPYETDANYGYTF.